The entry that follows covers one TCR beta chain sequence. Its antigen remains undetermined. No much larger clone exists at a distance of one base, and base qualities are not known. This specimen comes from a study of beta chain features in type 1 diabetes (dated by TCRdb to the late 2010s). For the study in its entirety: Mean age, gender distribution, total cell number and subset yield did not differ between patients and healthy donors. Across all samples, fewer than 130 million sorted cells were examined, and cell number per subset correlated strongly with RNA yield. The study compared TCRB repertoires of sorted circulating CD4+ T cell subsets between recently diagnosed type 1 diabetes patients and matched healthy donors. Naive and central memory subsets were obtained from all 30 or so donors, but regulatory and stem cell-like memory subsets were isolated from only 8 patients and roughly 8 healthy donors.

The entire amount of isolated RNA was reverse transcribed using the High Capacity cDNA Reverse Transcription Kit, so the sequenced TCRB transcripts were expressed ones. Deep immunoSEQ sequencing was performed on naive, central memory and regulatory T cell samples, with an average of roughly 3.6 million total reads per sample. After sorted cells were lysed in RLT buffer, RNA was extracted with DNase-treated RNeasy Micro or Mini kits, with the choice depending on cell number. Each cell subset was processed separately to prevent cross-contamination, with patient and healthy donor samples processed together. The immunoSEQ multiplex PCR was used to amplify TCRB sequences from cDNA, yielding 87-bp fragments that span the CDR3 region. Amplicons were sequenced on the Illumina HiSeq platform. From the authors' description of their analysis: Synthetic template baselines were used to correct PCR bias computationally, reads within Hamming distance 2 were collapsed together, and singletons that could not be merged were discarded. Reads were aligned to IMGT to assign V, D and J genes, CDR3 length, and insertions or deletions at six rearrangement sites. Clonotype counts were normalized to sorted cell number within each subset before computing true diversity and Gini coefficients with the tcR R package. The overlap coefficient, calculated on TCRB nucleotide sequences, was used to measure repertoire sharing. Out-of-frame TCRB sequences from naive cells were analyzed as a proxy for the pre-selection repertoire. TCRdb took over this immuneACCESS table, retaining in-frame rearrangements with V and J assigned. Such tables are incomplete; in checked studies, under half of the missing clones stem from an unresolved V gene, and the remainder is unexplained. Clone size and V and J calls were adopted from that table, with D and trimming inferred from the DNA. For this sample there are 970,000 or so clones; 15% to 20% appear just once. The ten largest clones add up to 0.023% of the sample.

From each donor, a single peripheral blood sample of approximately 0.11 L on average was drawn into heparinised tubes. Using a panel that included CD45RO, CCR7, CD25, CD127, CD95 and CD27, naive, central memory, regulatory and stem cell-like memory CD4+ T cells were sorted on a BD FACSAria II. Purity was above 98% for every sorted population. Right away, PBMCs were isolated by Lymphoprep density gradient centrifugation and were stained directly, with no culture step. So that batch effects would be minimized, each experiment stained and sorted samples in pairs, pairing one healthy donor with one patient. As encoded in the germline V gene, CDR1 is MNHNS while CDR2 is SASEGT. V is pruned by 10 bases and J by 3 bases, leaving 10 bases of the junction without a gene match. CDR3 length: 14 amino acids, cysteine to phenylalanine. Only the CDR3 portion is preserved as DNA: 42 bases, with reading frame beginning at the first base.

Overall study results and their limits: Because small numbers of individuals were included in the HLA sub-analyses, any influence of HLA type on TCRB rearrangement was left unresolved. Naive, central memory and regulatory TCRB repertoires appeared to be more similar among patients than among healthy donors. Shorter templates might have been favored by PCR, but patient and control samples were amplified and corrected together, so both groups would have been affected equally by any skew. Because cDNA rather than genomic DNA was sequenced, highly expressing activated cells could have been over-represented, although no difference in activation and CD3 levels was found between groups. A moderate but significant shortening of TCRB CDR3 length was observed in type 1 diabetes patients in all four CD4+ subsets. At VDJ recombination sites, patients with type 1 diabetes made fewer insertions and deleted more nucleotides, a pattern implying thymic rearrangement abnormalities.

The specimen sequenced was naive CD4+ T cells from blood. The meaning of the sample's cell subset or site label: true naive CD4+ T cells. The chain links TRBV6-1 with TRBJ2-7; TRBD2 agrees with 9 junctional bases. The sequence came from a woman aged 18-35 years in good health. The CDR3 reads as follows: CAIGGLALLYEQYF. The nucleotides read TGTGCCATCGGGGGACTAGCCCTTCTCTACGAGCAGTACTTC.